Listed below are T cell receptor beta chains from one sample, sequenced in a study of Tregs in tolerant kidney transplant recipients. The repertoire was sequenced with immunoSEQ multiplex PCR; TCRdb's copy has only in-frame clones and lacks some. The data hold 69,000 or so clones, with less than 90% observed a single time. The sequencing here drew on CD4+ T cells from blood, taken before the transplant. These receptor sequences come from a human donor who received a combined kidney and bone marrow transplant. Both conserved end residues are part of each CDR3. The D gene is left open where the match is weak. Clone size is stated in some rows and not others, as once, few, many or a class when expanded.

>TRBV5-1|TRBJ2-1|NA|NA|13
TGCGCCAGCAGCCCACAGCATGACAATGAGCAGTTCTTC
CASSPQHDNEQFF
>TRBV7-9|TRBJ2-3|TRBD2|NA|15
TGTGCCAGTGGAGGAGGCGGGAGGGCGACAGATACGCAGTATTTT
CASGGGGRATDTQYF
>TRBV25-1|TRBJ2-1|NA|NA|15
TGTGCCAGCAGTGAATCCCCGGGTGGCAGCAATGAGCAGTTCTTC
CASSESPGGSNEQFF
>TRBV19|TRBJ2-7|TRBD1|NA|15
TGTGCCAGTAGTACCGGGACAGGGGGGCGGTACGAGCAGTACTTC
CASSTGTGGRYEQYF
>TRBV28|TRBJ2-3|TRBD2|NA|16
TGTGCCAGCAGTTTAGTGGTAGCGGGAGGGACGTATACGCAGTATTTT
CASSLVVAGGTYTQYF
>TRBV4-3|TRBJ2-2|TRBD1|NA|17
TGCGCCAGCAGCCAATCCCGGGACAGCCAGAACACCGGGGAGCTGTTTTTT
CASSQSRDSQNTGELFF
>TRBV5-1|TRBJ1-1|TRBD1|NA|15
TGCGCCAGCAGCTTGGCCGGGACAGTAAACACTGAAGCTTTCTTT
CASSLAGTVNTEAFF
>TRBV9|TRBJ2-6|NA|few|16
TGTGCCAGCAGCGCCCAACTTAACTCTGGGGCCAACGTCCTGACTTTC
CASSAQLNSGANVLTF
>TRBV7-8|TRBJ1-5|TRBD1|NA|16
TGTGCCAGCAGCTTAGCTGACAGGGTGGGGGATCAGCCCCAGCATTTT
CASSLADRVGDQPQHF
>TRBV19|TRBJ2-1|TRBD2|NA|19
TGTGCCAGTAGTATCTACCCCTCTAGCGGGAACTCCTCCTACAATGAGCAGTTCTTC
CASSIYPSSGNSSYNEQFF
>TRBV2|TRBJ2-2|TRBD2|NA|14
TGTGCCAGCAGTTTAGAGCGGGAGCCCGGGGAGCTGTTTTTT
CASSLEREPGELFF
>TRBV18|TRBJ2-2|TRBD1|NA|14
TGTGCCAGCTCACCGGGGACAGGCACCGGGGAGCTGTTTTTT
CASSPGTGTGELFF
>TRBV10-1|TRBJ2-7|NA|NA|14
TGCGCCAGCAGTCTTACAGGGAAAAGACACGAGCAGTACTTC
CASSLTGKRHEQYF
>TRBV11-1|TRBJ1-4|NA|once|15
TGTGCCAGCAGTTTCGACAGCTCAACTAATGAAAAACTGTTTTTT
CASSFDSSTNEKLFF
>TRBV18|TRBJ2-2|TRBD1|NA|16
TGTGCCAGCTCACCAGTAGGACAGGGACCCACCGGGGAGCTGTTTTTT
CASSPVGQGPTGELFF
>TRBV19|TRBJ1-1|NA|few|14
TGTGCCAGTAGTATATGGCGGGCGAACACTGAAGCTTTCTTT
CASSIWRANTEAFF
>TRBV5-1|TRBJ1-4|NA|NA|15
TGCGCCAGCACATCCGGGACACCAACTAATGAAAAACTGTTTTTT
CASTSGTPTNEKLFF
>TRBV5-1|TRBJ1-2|NA|NA|13
TGCGCCAGCAGCTCCCAGGGTATGGATGGCTACACCTTC
CASSSQGMDGYTF
>TRBV25-1|TRBJ2-1|TRBD2|NA|13
TGTGCCAGCAGATCGGGGGGATACAATGAGCAGTTCTTC
CASRSGGYNEQFF
>TRBV20-1|TRBJ2-1|TRBD1|NA|11
TGCAGTGATAGATTGGGGGACAGGCAGTTCTTC
CSDRLGDRQFF
>TRBV18|TRBJ2-1|NA|NA|17
TGTGCCAGCTCACCACCTTGGGAGCGGGTTTTTAACAATGAGCAGTTCTTC
CASSPPWERVFNNEQFF
>TRBV9|TRBJ2-1|TRBD2|NA|16
TGTGCCAGCAGCGTAGTAGGTAGCGGGGACTACAATGAGCAGTTCTTC
CASSVVGSGDYNEQFF
>TRBV6-5|TRBJ2-7|TRBD2|NA|15
TGTGCCAGCAGTTACTCTAGCGGGAGAGGGTACGAGCAGTACTTC
CASSYSSGRGYEQYF
>TRBV5-1|TRBJ1-2|NA|NA|14
TGCGCCAGCAGCTTGATGACAGCCGACTATGGCTACACCTTC
CASSLMTADYGYTF
>TRBV7-9|TRBJ2-1|TRBD2|NA|15
TGTGCCAGCAGCCCGGGACTAGCGGGAGGTAATGAGCAGTTCTTC
CASSPGLAGGNEQFF
>TRBV10-3|TRBJ2-2|NA|NA|15
TGTGCCATCAGGTCTACAGGGGAGGACAGCGGGGAGCTGTTTTTT
CAIRSTGEDSGELFF
>TRBV6-1|TRBJ1-1|NA|NA|14
TGTGCCAGCAGTGAATACAGCGGGCACACTGAAGCTTTCTTT
CASSEYSGHTEAFF
>TRBV4-3|TRBJ1-2|NA|NA|15
TGCGCCAGCAGGCCTGGACATGACTCTATCTATGGCTACACCTTC
CASRPGHDSIYGYTF